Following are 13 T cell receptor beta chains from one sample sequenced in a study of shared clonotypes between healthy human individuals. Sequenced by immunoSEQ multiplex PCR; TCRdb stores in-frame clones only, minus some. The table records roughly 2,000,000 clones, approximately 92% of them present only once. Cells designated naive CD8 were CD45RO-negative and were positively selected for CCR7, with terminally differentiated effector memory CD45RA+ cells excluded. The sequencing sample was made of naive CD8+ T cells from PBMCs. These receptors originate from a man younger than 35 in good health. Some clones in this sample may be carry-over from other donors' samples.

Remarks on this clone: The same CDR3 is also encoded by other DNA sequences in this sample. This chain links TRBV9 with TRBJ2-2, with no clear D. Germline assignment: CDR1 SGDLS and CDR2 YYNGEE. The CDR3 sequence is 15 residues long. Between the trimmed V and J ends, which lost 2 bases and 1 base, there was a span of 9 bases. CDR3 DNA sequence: TGTGCCAGCAGCGTCGGACGGATGAACACCGGGGAGCTGTTTTTT. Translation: CASSVGRMNTGELFF. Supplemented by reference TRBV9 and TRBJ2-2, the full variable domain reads DSGVTQTPKHLITATGQRVTLRCSPRSGDLSVYWYQQSLDQGLQFLIQYYNGEERAKGNILERFSAQQFPDLHSELNLSSLELGDSALYFCASSVGRMNTGELFFGEGSRLTVL.

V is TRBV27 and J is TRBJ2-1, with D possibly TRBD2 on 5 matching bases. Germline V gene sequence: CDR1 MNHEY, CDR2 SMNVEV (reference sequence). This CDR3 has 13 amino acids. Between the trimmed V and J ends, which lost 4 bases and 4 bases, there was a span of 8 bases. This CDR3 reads CASSWRRYNEQFF. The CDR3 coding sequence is TGTGCCAGCAGTTGGCGGAGGTACAATGAGCAGTTCTTC.

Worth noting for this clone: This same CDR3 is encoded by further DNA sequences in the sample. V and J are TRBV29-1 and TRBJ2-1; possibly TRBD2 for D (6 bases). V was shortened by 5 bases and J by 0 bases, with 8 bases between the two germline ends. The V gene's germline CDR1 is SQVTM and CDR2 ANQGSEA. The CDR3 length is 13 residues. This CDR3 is CSVLGGSYNEQFF. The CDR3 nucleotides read TGCAGCGTTTTGGGGGGCTCCTACAATGAGCAGTTCTTC.

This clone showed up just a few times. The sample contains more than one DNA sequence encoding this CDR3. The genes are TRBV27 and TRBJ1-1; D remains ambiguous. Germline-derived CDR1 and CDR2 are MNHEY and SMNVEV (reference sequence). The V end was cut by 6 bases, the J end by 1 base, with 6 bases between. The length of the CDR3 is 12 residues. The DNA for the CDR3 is TGTGCCAGCAGGGAGGGGAACACTGAAGCTTTCTTT. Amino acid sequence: CASREGNTEAFF.

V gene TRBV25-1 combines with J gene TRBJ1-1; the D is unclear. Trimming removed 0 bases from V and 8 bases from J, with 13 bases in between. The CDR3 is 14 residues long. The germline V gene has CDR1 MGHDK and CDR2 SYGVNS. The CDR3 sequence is CASSEYGVGAEAFF. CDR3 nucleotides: TGTGCCAGCAGTGAATATGGCGTCGGAGCAGAAGCTTTCTTT.

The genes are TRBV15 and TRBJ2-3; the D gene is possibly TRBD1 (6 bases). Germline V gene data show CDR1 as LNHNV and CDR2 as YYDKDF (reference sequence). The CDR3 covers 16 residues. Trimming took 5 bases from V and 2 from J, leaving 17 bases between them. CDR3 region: CATSDLIVGATDTQYF. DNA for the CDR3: TGTGCCACCAGCGATCTAATAGTGGGGGCCACAGATACGCAGTATTTT.

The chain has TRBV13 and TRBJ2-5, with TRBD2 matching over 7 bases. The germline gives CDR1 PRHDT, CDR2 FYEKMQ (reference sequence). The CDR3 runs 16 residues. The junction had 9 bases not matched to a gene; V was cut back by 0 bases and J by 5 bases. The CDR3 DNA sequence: TGTGCCAGCAGCTTAGGGGAGCGGGGCCCCCTTGAGACCCAGTACTTC. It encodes CASSLGERGPLETQYF.

CDR3 loop: CASSFLGDRDNEQFF. The CDR3 DNA reads as TGTGCCAGCAGTTTTTTGGGGGATCGGGACAATGAGCAGTTCTTC. J is TRBJ2-1 and V is TRBV27; the D call may be TRBD1 or TRBD2 (5 bases each). The germline gives CDR1 MNHEY, CDR2 SMNVEV (reference sequence). CDR3 length: 15 amino acids. V was shortened by 3 bases and J by 5 bases, with 14 bases between the two germline ends.

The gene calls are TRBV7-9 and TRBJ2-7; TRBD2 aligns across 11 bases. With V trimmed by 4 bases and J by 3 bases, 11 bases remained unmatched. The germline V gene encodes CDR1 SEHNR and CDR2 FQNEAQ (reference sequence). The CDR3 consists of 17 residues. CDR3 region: CASSSPLAGAGIYEQYF. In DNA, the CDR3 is TGTGCCAGCAGCTCCCCACTAGCGGGAGCGGGGATCTACGAGCAGTACTTC.

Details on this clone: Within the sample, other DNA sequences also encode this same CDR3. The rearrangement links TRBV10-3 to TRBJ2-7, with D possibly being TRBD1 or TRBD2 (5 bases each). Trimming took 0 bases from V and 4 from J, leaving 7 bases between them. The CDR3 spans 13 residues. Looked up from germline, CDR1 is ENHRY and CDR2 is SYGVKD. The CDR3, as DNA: TGTGCCATCAGTGAGTCGAGGGGATACGAGCAGTACTTC. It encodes CAISESRGYEQYF.

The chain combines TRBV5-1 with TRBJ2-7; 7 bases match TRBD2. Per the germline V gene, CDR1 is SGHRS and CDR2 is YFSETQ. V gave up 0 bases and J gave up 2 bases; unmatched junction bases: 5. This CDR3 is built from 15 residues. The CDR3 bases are TGCGCCAGCAGCTTGGGGGCTAGCGGAGCCTACGAGCAGTACTTC. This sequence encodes CASSLGASGAYEQYF.

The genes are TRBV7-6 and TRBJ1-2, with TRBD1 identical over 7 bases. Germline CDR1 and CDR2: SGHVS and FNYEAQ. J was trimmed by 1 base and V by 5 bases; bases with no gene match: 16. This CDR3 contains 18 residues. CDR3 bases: TGTGCCAGCAGCAGCAGGGGGACAGCTAGCCCGTATAACTATGGCTACACCTTC. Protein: CASSSRGTASPYNYGYTF.

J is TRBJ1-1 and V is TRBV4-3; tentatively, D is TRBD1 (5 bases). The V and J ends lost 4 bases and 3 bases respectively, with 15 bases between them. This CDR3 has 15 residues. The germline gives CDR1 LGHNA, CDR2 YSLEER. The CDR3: CASSRVIREDTEAFF. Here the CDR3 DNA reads TGCGCCAGCAGCCGGGTCATCAGGGAGGACACTGAAGCTTTCTTT.